These 24 T cell receptor beta chains share one sample of origin, sequenced in a study of blood T cell repertoires in COVID-19 (TCRdb year 2020). Library preparation was by the immunoSEQ multiplex PCR assay. TCRdb's version of the immuneACCESS table is confined to in-frame rearrangements and falls short of the full clone set. An unresolved V gene accounts for under half of the shortfall where checked; the remainder is of unknown origin. The sample table lists some 370,000 clones, nearly 90% of them with a count of one. The ten largest make up 6.5% of the sample. The sequencing sample was made of peripheral blood. Receptor source: a man between 18 and 29 years old with active or convalescent COVID-19.

The V call is TRBV30, the J call TRBJ1-4; D unclear. This CDR3 has 11 residues. Germline values: CDR1 GTSNPN, CDR2 SVGIG (reference sequence). Trimming took 2 bases from V and 11 from J, leaving 9 bases between them. The CDR3 region is CAWSPGAKLFF. The CDR3, as DNA: TGTGCCTGGAGTCCCGGTGCCAAACTGTTTTTT.

The chain couples TRBV5-6 to TRBJ1-1; D perhaps matches TRBD1 (5 bases). Trimming removed 6 bases from V and 0 bases from J, with 21 bases in between. The germline CDR1 and CDR2 sequences are SGHDT and YYEEEE. The CDR3 is made up of 17 amino acids. CDR3 region: CASTPRLQGPMNTEAFF. CDR3 sequence (DNA): TGTGCCAGCACCCCCCGTCTGCAGGGCCCCATGAACACTGAAGCTTTCTTT.

The J gene is TRBJ2-7, the V gene TRBV7-9; 8 positions agree with TRBD1. CDR3 length equals 15 residues. The J segment lost 1 base and the V segment lost 3 bases, leaving 5 bases of the junction unmatched. CDR1 and CDR2 (germline): SEHNR, FQNEAQ (reference sequence). The CDR3: CASSFLTGDSYEQYF. The CDR3 bases are TGTGCCAGCAGCTTCCTGACAGGGGATTCCTACGAGCAGTACTTC.

The chain couples TRBV27 to TRBJ1-3; D gene ambiguous. The germline V gene has CDR1 MNHEY and CDR2 SMNVEV (reference sequence). The CDR3 covers 15 residues. V lost 4 bases and J lost 2, with 12 bases in between. The CDR3 DNA reads TGTGCCAGCAGTTCCGAGGCGGGCCCTGGAAACACCATATATTTT. Protein: CASSSEAGPGNTIYF.

This chain links TRBV9 with TRBJ2-7; TRBD2 aligns across 8 bases. Germline loops: CDR1 SGDLS, CDR2 YYNGEE. CDR3 length: 15 amino acids. The ends lost 7 bases at V and 2 bases at J; junction bases unmatched: 11. The DNA of the CDR3 is TGTGCCAGCCACGACCCCGGGCGGGGGGCCTACGAGCAGTACTTC. Residues: CASHDPGRGAYEQYF.

The V call is TRBV4-3, the J call TRBJ2-1; D gene uncertain. The CDR3 spans 16 residues. V lost 0 bases to trimming and J lost 2 bases, with 11 bases between them. Germline assignment: CDR1 LGHNA and CDR2 YSLEER. Here the CDR3 reads CASSQDLGFAYNEQFF. CDR3 bases: TGCGCCAGCAGCCAAGATCTCGGTTTCGCCTACAATGAGCAGTTCTTC.

The rearrangement links TRBV4-3 to TRBJ2-1; 10 nucleotides line up with TRBD2. V was clipped by 5 bases and J by 8 bases; unmatched bases: 12. The CDR3 is 16 residues long. Germline values: CDR1 LGHNA, CDR2 YSLEER. The CDR3 DNA sequence: TGCGCCAGCAGCGTTACTAGCGGGGCCCCCAGGGATGAGCAGTTCTTC. Translating gives CASSVTSGAPRDEQFF.

Regarding this clone: Other DNA sequences in this specimen translate into the identical CDR3. In DNA, the CDR3 is TGTGCCAGCAGCGACCGGACAGGATCCGGAAACACCATATATTTT. This gives the protein CASSDRTGSGNTIYF. V gene TRBV9 combines with J gene TRBJ1-3, with 7 bases that match TRBD1. J was trimmed by 4 bases and V by 3 bases; bases with no gene match: 7. Germline V gives CDR1 SGDLS, CDR2 YYNGEE. This CDR3 is built from 15 residues.

This chain links TRBV12-5 with TRBJ1-1, with 7 bases aligning to TRBD1. This CDR3 comprises 14 residues. In germline, CDR1 is LGHNT, CDR2 FRNRAP. Trimming took 5 bases from V and 1 from J; bases not matched to a gene: 4. The CDR3, as DNA: TGTGCTAGTGGTGCGGGACAGCGGAACACTGAAGCTTTCTTT. Residues: CASGAGQRNTEAFF.

This chain joins TRBV3-1 (or the pseudogene TRBV3-2) and TRBJ1-2; D might be TRBD1 (6 bases). Germline lookup yields CDR1 LGHDT and CDR2 YNNKEL (reference sequence). V dropped 4 bases and J dropped 0 bases, with 12 bases sitting between them. This CDR3 contains 15 residues. The CDR3 DNA sequence: TGTGCCAGCAGCCCCCGGGACAATCCTAACTATGGCTACACCTTC. It is translated as CASSPRDNPNYGYTF.

This clone was recorded once. The chain is built from TRBV28 and TRBJ1-4; no clear D gene. Germline CDR1 reads MDHEN; CDR2 reads SYDVKM. V dropped 5 bases and J dropped 6 bases, with 10 bases sitting between them. The CDR3 contains 13 residues. CDR3 sequence (DNA): TGTGCCAGCAGTCCCCGTTTCCATGAAAAACTGTTTTTT. It codes for CASSPRFHEKLFF.

The CDR3 protein is CASSLSGRAAKNIQYF. In nucleotides, the CDR3 is TGTGCCAGCAGTTTATCGGGCAGAGCAGCCAAAAACATTCAGTACTTC. The V and J genes are TRBV27 and TRBJ2-4; D unresolved. The CDR3 contains 16 residues. The germline V gene has CDR1 MNHEY and CDR2 SMNVEV (reference sequence). V was shortened by 0 bases and J by 0 bases, with 9 bases between the two germline ends.

The chain is built from TRBV19 and TRBJ1-5; 10 positions match TRBD1. The ends lost 5 bases at V and 7 bases at J; junction bases unmatched: 8. CDR3 length equals 15 residues. Germline V CDR1 and CDR2: LNHDA, SQIVND (reference sequence). In DNA, the CDR3 is TGTGCCAGTAGTGTGACAGGGGGCGCAGGGCAGCCCCAGCATTTT. Its protein is CASSVTGGAGQPQHF.

This chain connects TRBV7-9 to TRBJ2-2; D not certain. The germline gives CDR1 SEHNR, CDR2 FQNEAQ (reference sequence). V was clipped by 1 base and J by 7 bases, with 7 bases between them. The CDR3 is 13 amino acids. The CDR3 loop is CASSLVSGGELFF. For the CDR3, the DNA is TGTGCCAGCAGCTTAGTTTCGGGCGGGGAGCTGTTTTTT.

This chain joins TRBV7-2 and TRBJ1-4, with a tentative D call TRBD1 (6 bases). Germline assignment: CDR1 SGHTA and CDR2 FQGNSA. This CDR3 has 19 amino acids. V was trimmed by 2 bases and J by 0 bases, leaving 19 bases between them. As DNA, the CDR3 is TGTGCCAGCAGCTTACGCCCCCCCCCAGGGGCTGCAACTAATGAAAAACTGTTTTTT. Translating it yields CASSLRPPPGAATNEKLFF.

In its sample, this clone was seen once. The rearrangement uses TRBV3-1 (or the pseudogene TRBV3-2) and TRBJ2-5; D perhaps matches TRBD1 (5 bases). V shed 4 bases and J shed 1 base, with 22 bases lying between them. Looked up from germline, CDR1 is LGHDT and CDR2 is YNNKEL (reference sequence). The CDR3 spans 18 residues. DNA of the CDR3: TGTGCCAGCAGCCCTAGGTTACGGACACCCTGGTTCCAAGAGACCCAGTACTTC. This encodes CASSPRLRTPWFQETQYF.

The V gene is TRBV5-4, the J gene TRBJ2-7, with TRBD1 matching over 9 bases. The CDR3 consists of 16 residues. Germline lookup yields CDR1 SGHNT and CDR2 YYREEE (reference sequence). V was clipped by 4 bases and J by 5 bases; unmatched bases: 13. DNA for the CDR3: TGTGCCAGCAGCCCAAAACCGGGACAGGGCTTCGACGAGCAGTACTTC. Encoded protein: CASSPKPGQGFDEQYF.

This clone was counted only a few times. The chain joins TRBV6-6 to TRBJ1-2; no definite D call. V shed 5 bases and J shed 0 bases, with 7 bases lying between them. Germline lookup yields CDR1 MNHNY and CDR2 SVGAGI (reference sequence). The CDR3 totals 13 residues. CDR3 nucleotides: TGTGCCAGCAGTCCCGGTTCTAACTATGGCTACACCTTC. This gives the protein CASSPGSNYGYTF.

The gene calls are TRBV15 and TRBJ2-1; 12 nucleotides align to TRBD2. Per the germline V gene, CDR1 is LNHNV and CDR2 is YYDKDF (reference sequence). This CDR3 contains 15 residues. Unmatched junction bases numbered 5, after V lost 5 bases and J lost 6 bases. CDR3 in DNA: TGTGCCACCAGCGTTCCGGGACTAGCGGGCAATGAGCAGTTCTTC. Its translation is CATSVPGLAGNEQFF.

The chain combines TRBV6-2 or TRBV6-3 with TRBJ2-3, with 12 positions matching TRBD1. Per germline, CDR1 MNHEY and CDR2 SVGEGT. Trimming removed 5 bases from V and 4 bases from J; junction bases left unmatched: 4. The CDR3 extends over 15 amino acids. Here the CDR3 reads CASSTGTGGSDTQYF. For the CDR3, the DNA is TGTGCCAGCAGTACCGGGACAGGGGGCTCAGATACGCAGTATTTT.

The chain employs TRBV28 and TRBJ2-7, with TRBD2 matching 10 bases. The trim removed 10 bases at V and 3 bases at J, leaving 6 bases unmatched. Per germline, CDR1 MDHEN and CDR2 SYDVKM. The CDR3 runs 13 residues. This CDR3 is CATRAGGFYEQYF. For the CDR3, the DNA is TGTGCCACAAGAGCGGGGGGGTTCTACGAGCAGTACTTC.

The chain carries TRBV4-3 and TRBJ2-1; 11 bases line up with TRBD1. Per the germline V gene, CDR1 is LGHNA and CDR2 is YSLEER. CDR3 size: 15 residues. Unmatched junction bases numbered 2, after V lost 4 bases and J lost 3 bases. CDR3 region: CASSLGTGGYNEQFF. The CDR3 nucleotides read TGCGCCAGCAGCCTTGGGACAGGGGGCTACAATGAGCAGTTCTTC.

The table lists this clone with a count of one. The chain combines TRBV4-3 with TRBJ2-1, with a weak D call TRBD2 (6 bases). The CDR3 contains 16 residues. V was trimmed by 2 bases and J by 4 bases, leaving 15 bases between them. Germline loops: CDR1 LGHNA, CDR2 YSLEER. The CDR3 DNA follows: TGCGCCAGCAGCCAATATCTGGCGGGATCTTACAATGAGCAGTTCTTC. Encoded protein: CASSQYLAGSYNEQFF.

The chain combines TRBV5-1 with TRBJ1-1, with D possibly matching TRBD1 (6 bases). The germline V gene encodes CDR1 SGHRS and CDR2 YFSETQ. V lost 3 bases and J 5 bases, leaving 17 bases between the germline ends. The CDR3 is 15 amino acids. DNA for the CDR3: TGCGCCAGCAGCTCGTTGCAGGGGATGGGGACTGAAGCTTTCTTT. This gives the protein CASSSLQGMGTEAFF.